Shown below are 12 T cell receptor beta chains from a single sample sequenced in a study of T-cell reconstitution after alpha-beta-depleted transplantation in children. Construction of the TCRbeta library involved unique molecular identifiers. TCRdb re-derived calls from the PCR reads in MiXCR, one entry per CDR3 protein. This table has about 110,000 distinct CDR3 sequences, 5.5% to 6.5% appearing once. The sample was PBMCs, mostly from graft donor cells, taken 360 days after TCRalphabeta/CD19-depleted stem cell transplant. These receptors originate from a male patient aged 2 to 9 who had a stem cell transplant for acute lymphoblastic leukemia, so the T cells may come from the graft donor.

This clonotype was seen at least ten times. The chain recombines TRBV5-4 with TRBJ2-5; D perhaps matches TRBD1 (6 bases). The CDR3 runs to 14 residues. From germline, CDR1 is SGHNT and CDR2 YYREEE (reference sequence). Trimming cost V 3 bases and J 1 base, with 10 bases left between them. DNA of the CDR3: TGTGCCAGCAGCTCTCCAGGGGCCCAAGAGACCCAGTACTTC. Translation: CASSSPGAQETQYF.

This clonotype occurred many times. The V and J genes are TRBV5-6 and TRBJ1-2; D is uncertain. The germline V gene encodes CDR1 SGHDT and CDR2 YYEEEE. The CDR3 is made up of 13 amino acids. V gave up 5 bases and J gave up 13 bases, with 21 bases separating them. The CDR3 loop is CASRLGGKRGVTF. The CDR3 DNA reads as TGTGCCAGCAGACTTGGAGGGAAAAGAGGAGTCACCTTC.

This clonotype was seen many times. The V and J genes are TRBV6-2 or TRBV6-3 and TRBJ1-1, with D unresolved. V lost 2 bases and J 5 bases, leaving 9 bases between the germline ends. This CDR3 is 13 amino acids long. Germline V CDR1 and CDR2: MNHEY, SVGEGT. The CDR3 reads CASSYARPTEAFF. In nucleotides, the CDR3 is TGTGCCAGCAGTTACGCCAGGCCGACTGAAGCTTTCTTT.

This chain joins TRBV11-2 and TRBJ2-1, with D possibly matching TRBD2 (5 bases). Trimming shortened V by 5 bases and J by 3 bases, and 14 bases separated the two germline ends. CDR3 length equals 15 residues. CDR1 SGHAT and CDR2 FQNNGV come from the germline V gene. DNA of the CDR3: TGTGCCAGCAGCATACAAGGACGGGGCTACAATGAGCAGTTCTTC. Its protein product is CASSIQGRGYNEQFF.

This clonotype was counted ten times or more. V usage is TRBV9 and J usage is TRBJ2-7, with D perhaps given as TRBD1 or TRBD2 (5 bases each). In germline, CDR1 is SGDLS, CDR2 YYNGEE. This CDR3 region has 14 residues. Deletions cut 0 bases from V and 2 bases from J, with 9 bases between. The CDR3 bases are TGTGCCAGCAGCGTAGGAGGGGCGACCTACGAGCAGTACTTC. Its protein product is CASSVGGATYEQYF.

This clonotype came up many times. The V and J genes are TRBV5-1 and TRBJ2-2, with TRBD1 matching 7 bases. Germline trimming cut 0 bases from V and 4 bases from J; bases unmatched to any gene: 0. The germline gives CDR1 SGHRS, CDR2 YFSETQ. This CDR3 is 14 amino acids long. The CDR3 coding sequence is TGCGCCAGCAGCTTGGGGGACAGCACCGGGGAGCTGTTTTTT. This gives the protein CASSLGDSTGELFF.

This clonotype came up a few times. The J gene is TRBJ2-1, the V gene TRBV28; 10 bases are shared with TRBD2. Trimming cost V 6 bases and J 5 bases; bases outside gene matches: 10. The germline CDR1 and CDR2 sequences are MDHEN and SYDVKM. The CDR3 totals 16 residues. Written as DNA, the CDR3 is TGTGCCAGCAGCCCTCCGGCAGGGACTAGCGACAATGAGCAGTTCTTC. Its translation: CASSPPAGTSDNEQFF.

The chain has TRBV10-3 and TRBJ2-2; 8 bases align to TRBD1. V lost 4 bases and J lost 1; bases outside the gene matches: 5. The CDR3 runs 16 residues. CDR1 is ENHRY, CDR2 SYGVKD, per germline. CDR3 sequence (DNA): TGTGCCATCAGTGGATTTGGACAGGGGAACACCGGGGAGCTGTTTTTT. It encodes CAISGFGQGNTGELFF.

In this sample, this clonotype turned up many times. The V call is TRBV20-1, the J call TRBJ2-5, with TRBD2 matching 11 bases. The CDR3 covers 16 residues. CDR1 and CDR2 from the germline V gene are DFQATT and SNEGSKA (reference sequence). After removal of 3 bases from V and 0 bases from J, the junction contained 6 bases not matched to a gene. The CDR3 coding sequence is TGCAGTGCTAGGGAGACTAGCGGGGCCTACCAAGAGACCCAGTACTTC. Its protein is CSARETSGAYQETQYF.

This clonotype came up many times. The chain carries TRBV6-2 or TRBV6-3 and TRBJ2-6; D is unclear. With 0 bases removed from V and 0 bases from J, the gap between germline ends came to 3 bases. There are 15 residues in the CDR3. Looked up from germline, CDR1 is MNHEY and CDR2 is SVGEGT. The CDR3 loop reads CASSYSVSGANVLTF. The CDR3 region has the DNA TGTGCCAGCAGTTACTCCGTCTCTGGGGCCAACGTCCTGACTTTC.

This clonotype has ten or more counts. The genes are TRBV9 and TRBJ2-7; D remains ambiguous. The germline CDR1 and CDR2 sequences are SGDLS and YYNGEE. This CDR3 region has 14 residues. The ends were cut back, 6 bases at V and 2 bases at J, with 15 bases in the middle. The DNA for the CDR3 is TGTGCCAGCACGCCGTCGTCAAGCGCCTACGAGCAGTACTTC. Its translation is CASTPSSSAYEQYF.

This clonotype was seen at least ten times. The V gene is TRBV7-2, the J gene TRBJ1-1; D not resolved. The V and J ends lost 2 bases and 0 bases respectively, with 7 bases between them. The CDR3 extends over 14 amino acids. The V gene's germline CDR1 is SGHTA and CDR2 FQGNSA. The CDR3 coding sequence is TGTGCCAGCAGCTTATACGGCATGAACACTGAAGCTTTCTTT. Translating gives CASSLYGMNTEAFF. Full variable domain (outside the CDR3, taken from reference TRBV7-2 and TRBJ1-1): GAGVSQSPSNKVTEKGKDVELRCDPISGHTALYWYRQSLGQGLEFLIYFQGNSAPDKSGLPSDRFSAERTGGSVSTLTIQRTQQEDSAVYLCASSLYGMNTEAFFGQGTRLTVV.